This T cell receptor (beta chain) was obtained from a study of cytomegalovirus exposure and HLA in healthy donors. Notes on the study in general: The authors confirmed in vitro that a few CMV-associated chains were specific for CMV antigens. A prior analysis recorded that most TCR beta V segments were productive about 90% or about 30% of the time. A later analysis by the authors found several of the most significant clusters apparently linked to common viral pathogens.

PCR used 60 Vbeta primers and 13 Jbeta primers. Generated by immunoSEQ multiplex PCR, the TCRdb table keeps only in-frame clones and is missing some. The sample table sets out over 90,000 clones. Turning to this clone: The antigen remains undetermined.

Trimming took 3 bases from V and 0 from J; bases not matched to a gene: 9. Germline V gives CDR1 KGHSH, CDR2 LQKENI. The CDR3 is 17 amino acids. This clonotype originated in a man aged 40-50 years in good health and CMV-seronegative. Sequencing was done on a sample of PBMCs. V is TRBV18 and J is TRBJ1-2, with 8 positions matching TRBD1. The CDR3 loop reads CASSPIGQGLTNYGYTF. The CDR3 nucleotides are TGTGCCAGCTCACCGATAGGACAGGGCCTCACTAACTATGGCTACACCTTC.